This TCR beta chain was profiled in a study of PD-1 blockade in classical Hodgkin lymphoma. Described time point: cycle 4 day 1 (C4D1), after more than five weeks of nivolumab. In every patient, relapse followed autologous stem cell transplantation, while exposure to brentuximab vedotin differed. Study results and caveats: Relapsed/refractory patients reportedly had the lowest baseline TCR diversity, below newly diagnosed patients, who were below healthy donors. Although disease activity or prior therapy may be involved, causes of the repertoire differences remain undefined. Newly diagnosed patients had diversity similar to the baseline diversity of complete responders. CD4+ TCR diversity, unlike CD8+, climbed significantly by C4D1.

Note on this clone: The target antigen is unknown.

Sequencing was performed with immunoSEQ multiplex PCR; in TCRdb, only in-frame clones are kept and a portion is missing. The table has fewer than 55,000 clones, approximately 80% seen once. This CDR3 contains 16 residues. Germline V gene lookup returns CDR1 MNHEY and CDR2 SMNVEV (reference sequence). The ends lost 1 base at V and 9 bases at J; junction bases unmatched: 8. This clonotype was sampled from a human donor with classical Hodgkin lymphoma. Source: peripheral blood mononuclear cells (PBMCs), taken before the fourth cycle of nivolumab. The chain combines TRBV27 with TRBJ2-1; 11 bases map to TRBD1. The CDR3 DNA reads TGTGCCAGCAGTTTATTTCGGGACAGGGGGGGTGGTGAGCAGTTCTTC. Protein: CASSLFRDRGGGEQFF.